This T cell receptor (beta chain) is from a study of cytomegalovirus exposure and HLA in healthy donors. With regard to this clone: Its antigen is still unknown.

Study outcomes and limitations: The study flagged roughly 160 TCR beta chains as cytomegalovirus-associated. Confirmation was obtained in vitro that three CMV-associated chains are specific for CMV antigens. High sensitivity and specificity were reportedly achieved when the classifier diagnosed cytomegalovirus status. Segments of the TCR beta V type were, in most cases, productive about 87% or about 30% of the time in an earlier analysis.

This CDR3 is built from 14 residues. The ends were cut back, 0 bases at V and 1 base at J, with 8 bases in the middle. Germline V lookup: CDR1 SGHRS, CDR2 YFSETQ. PCR amplification relied on 60 Vbeta primers (plus 13 Jbeta primers). Assay used: immunoSEQ multiplex PCR; TCRdb lists only in-frame clones, some missing. The sample lists 140,000 to 150,000 clones, roughly four fifths occurring once. The genes are TRBV5-1 and TRBJ2-7, with D perhaps TRBD2 (6 bases). This clonotype was obtained from a woman aged 55-69 years in good health and CMV-seropositive. The sample comprised PBMCs. As DNA, the CDR3 is TGCGCCAGCAGCTTGGCACTAGCTTCCTACGAGCAGTACTTC. It is translated as CASSLALASYEQYF.